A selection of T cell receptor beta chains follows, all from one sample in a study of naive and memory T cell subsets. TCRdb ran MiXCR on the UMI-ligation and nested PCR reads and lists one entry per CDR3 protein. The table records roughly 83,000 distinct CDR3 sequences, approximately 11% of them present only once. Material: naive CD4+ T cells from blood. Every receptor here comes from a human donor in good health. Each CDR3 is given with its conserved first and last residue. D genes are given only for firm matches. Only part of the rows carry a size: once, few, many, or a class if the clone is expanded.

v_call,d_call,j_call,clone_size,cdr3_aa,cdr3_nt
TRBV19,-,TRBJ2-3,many,CASRSRGNTDTQYF,TGTGCCAGTAGGTCCAGAGGGAACACAGATACGCAGTATTTT
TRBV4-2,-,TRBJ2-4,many,CASSQVYGGLAKNIQYF,TGTGCCAGCAGCCAAGTATACGGGGGACTAGCCAAAAACATTCAGTACTTC
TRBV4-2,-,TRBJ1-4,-,CASRGRDEKLFF,TGTGCCAGCAGGGGGAGGGATGAAAAACTGTTTTTT
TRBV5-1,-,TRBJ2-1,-,CASSLERWGTGEQFF,TGCGCCAGCAGCTTGGAAAGGTGGGGAACCGGGGAGCAGTTCTTC
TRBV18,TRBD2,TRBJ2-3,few,CASSPPRTSGYTDTQYF,TGTGCCAGCTCACCACCTAGGACTAGCGGTTACACAGATACGCAGTATTTT
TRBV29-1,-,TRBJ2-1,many,CSVNRDSREQFF,TGCAGCGTCAACCGGGACTCTCGCGAGCAGTTCTTC
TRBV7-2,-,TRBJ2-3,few,CASSLDSFTDTQYF,TGTGCCAGCAGCTTAGATTCCTTCACAGATACGCAGTATTTT
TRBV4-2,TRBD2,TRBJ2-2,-,CASSQDGPSGGTGELFF,TGTGCCAGCAGCCAAGATGGTCCAAGCGGGGGCACCGGGGAGCTGTTTTTT
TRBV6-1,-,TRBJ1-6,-,CASSEIPSWLSGSPLHF,TGTGCCAGCAGTGAAATCCCCTCGTGGCTATCCGGTTCACCCCTCCACTTT
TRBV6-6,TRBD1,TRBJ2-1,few,CASRPATGKSYNEQFF,TGTGCCAGCAGACCAGCGACAGGGAAATCCTACAATGAGCAGTTCTTC
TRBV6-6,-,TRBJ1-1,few,CASSGHPNTEAFF,TGTGCCAGCAGCGGACACCCGAACACTGAAGCTTTCTTT
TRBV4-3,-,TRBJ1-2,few,CASSQTANYGYTF,TGCGCCAGCAGCCAGACCGCTAACTATGGCTACACCTTC
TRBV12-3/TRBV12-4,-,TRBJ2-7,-,CASSGGKSYEQYF,TGTGCCAGCAGTGGGGGGAAGTCCTACGAGCAGTACTTC
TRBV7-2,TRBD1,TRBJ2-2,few,CASSFPFGTGTANTGELFF,TGTGCCAGCAGCTTTCCCTTCGGAACCGGGACAGCAAACACCGGGGAGCTGTTTTTT
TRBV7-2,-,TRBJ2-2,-,CASSSRPANTGELFF,TGTGCCAGCAGCTCCCGACCCGCGAACACCGGGGAGCTGTTTTTT
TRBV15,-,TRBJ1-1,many,CATSRDQAPTEAFF,TGTGCCACCAGCAGAGATCAAGCCCCCACTGAAGCTTTCTTT
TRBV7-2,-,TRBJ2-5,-,CASSPQHPTTQYF,TGTGCCAGCAGCCCCCAGCATCCGACGACCCAGTACTTC
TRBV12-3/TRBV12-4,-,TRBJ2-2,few,CASSPWTDTGELFF,TGTGCCAGCAGTCCTTGGACAGACACCGGGGAGCTGTTTTTT
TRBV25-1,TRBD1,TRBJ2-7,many,CASSEWGTGRSNEQYF,TGTGCCAGCAGTGAATGGGGGACAGGCAGATCGAACGAGCAGTACTTC
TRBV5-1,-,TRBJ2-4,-,CASSLVYQGKNIQYF,TGCGCCAGCAGCTTGGTTTACCAGGGGAAAAACATTCAGTACTTC
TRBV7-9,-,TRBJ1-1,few,CASSRSLGGAQNTEAFF,TGTGCCAGCAGCCGATCTCTGGGGGGGGCTCAGAACACTGAAGCTTTCTTT
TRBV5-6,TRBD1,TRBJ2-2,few,CASSLIRTGDTGELFF,TGTGCCAGCAGCTTGATCCGGACAGGGGACACCGGGGAGCTGTTTTTT
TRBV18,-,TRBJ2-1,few,CASSPGQIEQFF,TGTGCCAGCTCACCTGGACAGATTGAGCAGTTCTTC
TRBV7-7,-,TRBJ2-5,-,CASSRTVQETQYF,TGTGCCAGCAGCCGGACAGTACAAGAGACCCAGTACTTC
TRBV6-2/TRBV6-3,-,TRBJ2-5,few,CASTSTPSKTQYF,TGTGCCAGCACCTCGACCCCGTCGAAGACCCAGTACTTC
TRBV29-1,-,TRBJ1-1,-,CSVEWGTGEAFF,TGCAGCGTTGAGTGGGGTACGGGTGAAGCTTTCTTT